This T cell receptor (beta chain) is drawn from a study of T cell responses to AZD1222 COVID-19 vaccine. TCRdb's table, derived via immunoSEQ multiplex PCR, lists solely in-frame clones and lacks some. The sample includes roughly 150,000 clones, about nine tenths of them seen just once. CDR3 length equals 19 residues. V was clipped by 0 bases and J by 4 bases; unmatched bases: 14. The chain joins TRBV23-1 to TRBJ2-2, with 7 nucleotides matching TRBD1. TRBV23-1 counts as an open reading frame of uncertain function. The source material was peripheral blood, sampled on day 0 of AZD1222 vaccination. The clonotype originates from an adult in good health. The CDR3 sequence: CASSQSLDRELDSTGELFF. CDR3 sequence (DNA): TGCGCCAGCAGTCAATCCCTTGACAGGGAGTTAGATAGCACCGGGGAGCTGTTTTTT.